These 5 T cell receptor beta chains share one sample of origin, sequenced in a study of cytomegalovirus exposure and HLA in healthy donors. Researchers ran the PCR with 60 Vbeta and 13 Jbeta primers. TCRdb's copy holds only in-frame clones and misses some; the assay was immunoSEQ multiplex PCR. The data hold about 150,000 clones, with approximately 81% observed a single time. The sample comprised PBMCs. These receptors all come from a woman under 30 in good health and CMV-seronegative.

The chain joins TRBV29-1 to TRBJ2-1; maybe TRBD2 (6 bases). The ends were cut back, 1 base at V and 2 bases at J, with 6 bases in the middle. Germline-derived CDR1 and CDR2 are SQVTM and ANQGSEA. The CDR3 extends over 13 amino acids. CDR3 residues: CSVEAGAYNEQFF. CDR3 in DNA: TGCAGCGTTGAAGCGGGGGCCTACAATGAGCAGTTCTTC.

The chain recombines TRBV27 with TRBJ1-6, with 9 bases aligning to TRBD1. The CDR3 spans 14 residues. CDR1 is MNHEY, CDR2 SMNVEV, per germline (reference sequence). J gave up 6 bases and V 9 bases, and 6 bases lay outside the gene matches. The CDR3 DNA follows: TGTGCCAGGGGACAGGGTGTAGGTAATTCACCCCTCCACTTT. Its protein product is CARGQGVGNSPLHF.

The chain links TRBV5-1 to TRBJ1-4; TRBD1 agrees at 8 bases. Germline CDR1 SGHRS, CDR2 YFSETQ. The junction had 4 bases not matched to a gene; V was cut back by 1 base and J by 8 bases. This CDR3 is 14 amino acids long. CDR3 in amino acids: CASSLTGGDEKLFF. CDR3 DNA: TGCGCCAGCAGCTTGACAGGGGGTGACGAAAAACTGTTTTTT.

Written as DNA, the CDR3 is TGTGCCAGCAGCGGTGGACTAGCGGGGGGGCCGTGGTTGTTCGGGGAGCTGTTTTTT. This codes for CASSGGLAGGPWLFGELFF. V and J are TRBV9 and TRBJ2-2; the match to TRBD2 covers 15 bases. CDR3 size: 19 residues. The V gene's germline CDR1 is SGDLS and CDR2 YYNGEE. After removal of 3 bases from V and 7 bases from J, the junction contained 13 bases not matched to a gene.

J is TRBJ1-6 and V is TRBV2; D is possibly TRBD1 (5 bases). The CDR3 has 13 amino acids. Trimming left V 3 bases short and J 10 bases short, with 10 bases between. Germline V gene data show CDR1 as SNHLY and CDR2 as FYNNEI. This chain's CDR3 is CASSDLRGSPLHF. In nucleotides, the CDR3 is TGTGCCAGCAGTGATCTTCGGGGGTCACCCCTCCACTTT.